This TCR beta chain was sequenced for a study of T cell responses to AZD1222 COVID-19 vaccine (dated by TCRdb to 2020 to 2022). As for the study more broadly: A total of under 250 trial participants underwent TCR sequencing, of whom roughly 210 had received two doses of AZD1222 and about 25 had received two doses of the MenACWY control vaccine. Trial participants were enrolled by age into 18-55, 56-69 and 70-plus year subgroups, with roughly 160, 29 and 62 TCR-sequenced participants respectively. Paper-wide results and their limitations: No day 14 peak-response samples were available, so repertoires were characterized only after the peak T cell response. Participants were mostly white British, with more females than males. The authors suggested clonal diversity may have been underestimated. A significant rise in spike-specific TCR breadth and depth was observed after two AZD1222 doses relative to day 0 and relative to MenACWY recipients. The 56-69-year group was small, and its depth increase did not reach significance, likely because of low power. Epitopes outside the regions mutated in the B.1.351 and B.1.1.7 variants were reportedly recognized by nearly half of the unique spike-specific TCRs. CD4 TCRs associated with the vaccine covered the entire spike protein, and the dominant responses were in regions 160-218 and 743-854. Conclusions about previously exposed vaccinees were limited because only 5 or 6 AZD1222 recipients were SARS-CoV-2 seropositive at baseline.

The CDR3 regions of human TCRbeta chains were subjected to immunosequencing. The authors processed their data as follows. TCRs in the repertoires were matched against a reference library of SARS-CoV-2-specific TCRs that had been generated with the MIRA antigen-specificity platform. Breadth meant the fraction of unique TCRs that were SARS-CoV-2-associated, whereas depth meant the fraction of total T cells that were SARS-CoV-2-associated. Using the MIRA data, every spike-specific TCR was mapped to the spike region that the TCR reacted to and assigned to either a CD4 or a CD8 class. Log10-transformed breadth and depth values were compared by one-way ANOVA with Sidak's multiple comparisons tests. TCRdb provides this immuneACCESS table in a form limited to in-frame rearrangements. Some clones are lacking; in checked studies, under half of them reflect an unresolved V gene, and why the rest are absent is not known. The V and J calls and clone size come from that table; D and trimming were worked out from the DNA. This sample is represented by some 200,000 clones; roughly 92% of them were singletons. The ten largest clones take up more than 0.8% of the sample.

A remark on this clone: The antigen it binds to is not known. No clone much larger than this one lies a single base away; base qualities are absent.

The CDR3 measures 18 amino acids from cysteine to phenylalanine. The kept DNA is CDR3 alone, 54 bases in frame from the first base. Clipping removes 0 bases from V and 2 bases from J, with 9 as the unmatched junction base count. In the germline V gene, CDR1 corresponds to LGHNA and CDR2 to YSLEER. The time point label corresponds to: about 28 days (+/-7) after the second vaccine dose. AZD1222 recipients whose second dose came at about 4 weeks and those whose second dose came at about 12 weeks were combined into one group, since spike-specific TCR depth and breadth did not differ between the two schedules. The vaccinee samples were drawn from two UK trials, COV001 and COV002, one of which was a single-blind randomized controlled phase 2/3 trial testing AZD1222 (ChAdOx1 nCoV-19) in healthy adults. For TCRbeta chain sequencing, PBMC samples from trial participants were taken at day 0 and at day 28 after the second dose.

The chain employs TRBV4-3 and TRBJ2-3; a stretch of 9 junction bases matches TRBD2. Sample: peripheral blood, taken 28 days after the second AZD1222 dose. The receptor was isolated from an adult who received the AZD1222 COVID-19 vaccine. Here the CDR3 is given as CASSQDRQRGEATDTQYF. In nucleotides, the sequence is TGCGCCAGCAGCCAAGATCGGCAGCGGGGGGAGGCCACAGATACGCAGTATTTT.